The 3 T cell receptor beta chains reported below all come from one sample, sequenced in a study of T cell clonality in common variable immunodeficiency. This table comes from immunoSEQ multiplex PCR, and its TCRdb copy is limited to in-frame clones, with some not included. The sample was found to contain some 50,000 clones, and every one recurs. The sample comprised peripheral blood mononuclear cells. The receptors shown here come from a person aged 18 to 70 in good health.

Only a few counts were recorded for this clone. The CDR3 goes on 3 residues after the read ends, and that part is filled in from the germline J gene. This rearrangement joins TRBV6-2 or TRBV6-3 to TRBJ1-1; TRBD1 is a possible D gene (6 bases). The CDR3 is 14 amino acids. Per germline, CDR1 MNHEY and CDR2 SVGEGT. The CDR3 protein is CASSRDISSYEAFF. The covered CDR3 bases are TGTGCCAGCAGTAGGGACATAAGCTCCTACGAG.

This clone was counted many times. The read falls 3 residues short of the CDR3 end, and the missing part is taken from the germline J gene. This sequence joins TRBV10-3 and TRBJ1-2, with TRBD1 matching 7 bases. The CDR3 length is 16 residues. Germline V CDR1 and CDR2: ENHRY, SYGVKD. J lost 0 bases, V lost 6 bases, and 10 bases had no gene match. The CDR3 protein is CAIRGGGPAANYGYTF. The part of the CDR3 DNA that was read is TGTGCCATCAGAGGAGGGGGCCCAGCCGCTAACTATGGC.

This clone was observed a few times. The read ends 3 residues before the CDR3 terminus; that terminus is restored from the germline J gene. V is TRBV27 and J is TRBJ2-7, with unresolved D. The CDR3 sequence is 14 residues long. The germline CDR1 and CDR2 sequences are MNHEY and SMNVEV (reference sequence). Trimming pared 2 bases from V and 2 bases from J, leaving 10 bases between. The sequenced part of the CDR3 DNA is TGTGCCAGCAGTTTAAAAGGGTTTACCTACGAG. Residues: CASSLKGFTYE. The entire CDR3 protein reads CASSLKGFTYEQYF.